Below are 15 T cell receptor beta chains sequenced from a single sample in a study of STAT5B mutations in CD4+ large granular lymphocyte leukemia. The repertoire was sequenced with immunoSEQ multiplex PCR; TCRdb's copy has only in-frame clones and lacks some. The sample yields under 55,000 clones, 80% to 90% seen once. The sequencing input was CD4+ T cells from blood buffy coats. The source of these receptors is a human donor in good health.

The table lists this clone with a count of one. CDR3 residues: CASSQDEGQGPEAFF. CDR3 bases: TGTGCCAGCAGCCAAGATGAGGGACAGGGGCCTGAAGCTTTCTTT. The chain joins TRBV4-2 to TRBJ1-1; 10 nucleotides agree with TRBD1. The germline gives CDR1 LGHNA, CDR2 YNFKEQ. The CDR3 loop spans 15 amino acids. V lost 0 bases to trimming and J lost 6 bases; unmatched junction nucleotides: 4.

This chain uses TRBV5-6 with TRBJ2-1, with 11 bases that match TRBD1. The CDR3 extends over 14 amino acids. Germline CDR1 is SGHDT and CDR2 is YYEEEE. The V and J ends lost 4 bases and 6 bases, in that order; junction bases with no gene match: 3. The CDR3 DNA reads as TGTGCCAGCAGCCTCGGGACAGGGGGCAATGAGCAGTTCTTC. Translated: CASSLGTGGNEQFF.

The chain couples TRBV19 to TRBJ2-3; perhaps D is TRBD1 or TRBD2 (5 bases each). The germline V gene has CDR1 LNHDA and CDR2 SQIVND (reference sequence). The CDR3 consists of 14 residues. V lost 9 bases and J 2 bases, leaving 15 bases between the germline ends. The CDR3 region is CASGAGYVTDTQYF. The CDR3 DNA sequence: TGTGCCAGCGGGGCCGGGTATGTCACAGATACGCAGTATTTT.

The chain has TRBV10-3 and TRBJ2-2; no definite D call. The CDR3 covers 14 residues. Germline assignment: CDR1 ENHRY and CDR2 SYGVKD. Between the trimmed V and J ends, which lost 3 bases and 3 bases, there was a span of 8 bases. The CDR3 here is CAISDAGDTGELFF. In DNA, the CDR3 is TGTGCCATCAGTGATGCAGGAGACACCGGGGAGCTGTTTTTT.

This rearrangement joins TRBV10-3 to TRBJ2-3; D gene unclear. There are 15 residues in the CDR3. Trimming left V 6 bases short and J 2 bases short, with 15 bases between. The germline CDR1 and CDR2 sequences are ENHRY and SYGVKD. The CDR3 nucleotides read TGTGCCATCAGCCCTGGGATAACCAACACAGATACGCAGTATTTT. It translates to CAISPGITNTDTQYF.

The chain couples TRBV18 to TRBJ1-1; no definite D call. This CDR3 region has 13 residues. Trimming removed 5 bases from V and 7 bases from J, with 14 bases in between. Looked up from germline, CDR1 is KGHSH and CDR2 is LQKENI. This CDR3 is CASSTWTDVEAFF. The CDR3, as DNA: TGTGCCAGCTCAACCTGGACTGATGTTGAAGCTTTCTTT.

The chain carries TRBV29-1 and TRBJ1-1; D is perhaps TRBD1 (6 bases). The CDR3 spans 10 residues. CDR1 is SQVTM and CDR2 is ANQGSEA in the germline V gene. Deletions cut 6 bases from V and 5 bases from J, with 7 bases between. This CDR3 is CSVTGTEAFF. In DNA form, the CDR3 reads TGCAGCGTGACAGGAACTGAAGCTTTCTTT.

The chain employs TRBV7-2 and TRBJ2-7; D is uncertain. CDR1 and CDR2 (germline): SGHTA, FQGNSA. This CDR3 has 12 amino acids. V lost 5 bases, J lost 3 bases, and 8 bases lay in between. The CDR3 DNA is TGTGCCAGCAGCGTAGGGTACTACGAGCAGTACTTC. Its protein product is CASSVGYYEQYF.

CDR3 sequence reads: CASSAQGNTEAFF. In nucleotides, the CDR3 is TGTGCCAGCAGCGCACAGGGGAACACTGAAGCTTTCTTT. This sequence joins TRBV9 and TRBJ1-1, with a tentative D call TRBD1 (6 bases). Trimming took off 3 bases at V and 1 base at J, with 7 bases between the two ends. Germline-derived CDR1 and CDR2 are SGDLS and YYNGEE. This CDR3 has 13 amino acids. Filled out from reference TRBV9 and TRBJ1-1, the complete variable domain reads DSGVTQTPKHLITATGQRVTLRCSPRSGDLSVYWYQQSLDQGLQFLIQYYNGEERAKGNILERFSAQQFPDLHSELNLSSLELGDSALYFCASSAQGNTEAFFGQGTRLTVV.

This clone showed up just a few times. V is TRBV7-9 and J is TRBJ2-6; 9 bases agree with TRBD1. This CDR3 has 16 amino acids. V lost 5 bases to trimming and J lost 1 base; unmatched junction nucleotides: 3. Germline assignment: CDR1 SEHNR and CDR2 FQNEAQ (reference sequence). The CDR3 DNA reads TGTGCCAGCAGCCGGGGACAGGGATCTGGGGCCAACGTCCTGACTTTC. This translates into CASSRGQGSGANVLTF.

This CDR3 reads CASSLLAGGYNEQFF. CDR3 DNA sequence: TGCGCCAGCAGCTTACTAGCGGGAGGCTACAATGAGCAGTTCTTC. The rearrangement uses TRBV5-1 and TRBJ2-1; 12 bases are shared with TRBD2. The CDR3 has 15 amino acids. V shed 2 bases and J 3 bases; nucleotides not matched to a gene: 0. Looked up from germline, CDR1 is SGHRS and CDR2 is YFSETQ.

The V and J genes are TRBV2 and TRBJ1-1, with unresolved D. Trimming cost V 1 base and J 2 bases, with 5 bases left between them. This CDR3 has 13 amino acids. Germline V CDR1 and CDR2: SNHLY, FYNNEI. CDR3 in DNA: TGTGCCAGCAGTGAAGAGGGAAACACTGAAGCTTTCTTT. Its protein is CASSEEGNTEAFF.

This clone was counted only a few times. J is TRBJ2-3 and V is TRBV29-1; 12 nucleotides agree with TRBD1. Germline V lookup: CDR1 SQVTM, CDR2 ANQGSEA. J was trimmed by 4 bases and V by 2 bases; bases with no gene match: 7. The CDR3 sequence is 16 residues long. CDR3 nucleotides: TGCAGCGTTGAAATCCTGGGGACAGGGGGCGCAGATACGCAGTATTTT. Translation: CSVEILGTGGADTQYF.

This rearrangement joins TRBV6-6 to TRBJ1-2; unclear D gene. With 6 bases removed from V and 0 bases from J, the gap between germline ends came to 5 bases. CDR1 is MNHNY and CDR2 is SVGAGI in the germline V gene (reference sequence). The length of the CDR3 is 12 residues. CDR3: CASRTTNYGYTF. The DNA for the CDR3 is TGTGCCAGCAGAACCACTAACTATGGCTACACCTTC.

V and J are TRBV5-4 and TRBJ2-5; D is unresolved. Deletions cut 4 bases from V and 0 bases from J, with 1 base between. CDR1 and CDR2 from the germline V gene are SGHNT and YYREEE (reference sequence). This CDR3 has 11 amino acids. The CDR3 loop is CASSDQETQYF. Here the CDR3 DNA reads TGTGCCAGCAGCGACCAAGAGACCCAGTACTTC.